The 19 T cell receptor beta chains given below trace back to one sample, sequenced in a study of T cell responses to AZD1222 COVID-19 vaccine. Clones were read by immunoSEQ multiplex PCR, and TCRdb kept only the in-frame ones, dropping some. The table includes more than 110,000 clones, approximately 90% detected once. Specimen: peripheral blood, collected 28 days after the second AZD1222 dose. Receptor source: an adult who received the AZD1222 COVID-19 vaccine.

The rearrangement uses TRBV7-8 and TRBJ1-3; tentative D call: TRBD1 (6 bases). The CDR3 sequence is 12 residues long. Germline loops: CDR1 SGHVS, CDR2 FQNEAQ. V was trimmed by 2 bases and J by 8 bases, leaving 7 bases between them. The CDR3 loop is CASSLQGHTIYF. CDR3 in DNA: TGTGCCAGCAGCTTACAGGGGCACACCATATATTTT.

V gene TRBV24-1 combines with J gene TRBJ1-5; D remains ambiguous. The germline CDR1 and CDR2 sequences are KGHDR and SFDVKD. V lost 2 bases, J lost 0 bases, and 7 bases lay in between. This CDR3 spans 15 amino acids. The DNA of the CDR3 is TGTGCCACCAGTGATTCCACTTATAGCAATCAGCCCCAGCATTTT. Protein: CATSDSTYSNQPQHF.

The J gene is TRBJ2-7, the V gene TRBV5-5, with 7 bases matching TRBD2. This CDR3 contains 15 residues. CDR1 and CDR2 (germline): SGHKS, YYEKEE (reference sequence). Unmatched junction bases numbered 6, after V lost 3 bases and J lost 0 bases. CDR3 sequence reads: CASSSLADRSYEQYF. The CDR3 bases are TGTGCCAGCAGCTCTCTAGCGGACCGCTCCTACGAGCAGTACTTC.

The gene calls are TRBV7-9 and TRBJ1-5; maybe TRBD1 (5 bases). Between the trimmed V and J ends, which lost 6 bases and 2 bases, there was a span of 11 bases. There are 14 residues in the CDR3. The V gene's germline CDR1 is SEHNR and CDR2 FQNEAQ (reference sequence). The chain's CDR3 is CASSPQGGNQPQHF. In nucleotides, the CDR3 is TGTGCCAGCAGTCCCCAGGGTGGCAATCAGCCCCAGCATTTT.

This sequence joins TRBV30 and TRBJ2-7; 7 nucleotides align to TRBD1. Germline V gene lookup returns CDR1 GTSNPN and CDR2 SVGIG (reference sequence). V was pared by 4 bases and J by 3 bases, with 9 bases of the junction left unmatched. CDR3 length: 14 amino acids. The CDR3 reads CAWKRDSVNYEQYF. The DNA of the CDR3 is TGTGCCTGGAAGAGGGACAGCGTTAACTACGAGCAGTACTTC.

The rearrangement links TRBV30 to TRBJ2-6; D possibly uses TRBD1 or TRBD2 (5 bases each). Germline values: CDR1 GTSNPN, CDR2 SVGIG (reference sequence). The CDR3 contains 13 residues. Trimming removed 8 bases at V and 1 base at J, with 9 bases between. The CDR3 DNA reads as TGTGCCGGTGGGGGATCTGGGGCCAACGTCCTGACTTTC. It yields the protein CAGGGSGANVLTF.

The chain carries TRBV5-1 and TRBJ2-5, with 7 nucleotides matching TRBD1. Per the germline V gene, CDR1 is SGHRS and CDR2 is YFSETQ. CDR3 size: 17 residues. Trimming at V came to 2 bases and at J to 1 base, leaving 11 bases not matched to a gene. In DNA, the CDR3 is TGCGCCAGCAGCTTAGGATCCGGGACAGCGAGCCAAGAGACCCAGTACTTC. Residues: CASSLGSGTASQETQYF.

The chain employs TRBV11-2 and TRBJ1-2; D is possibly TRBD1 (5 bases). The CDR3 has 12 amino acids. The V and J ends lost 5 bases and 7 bases respectively, with 11 bases between them. In germline, CDR1 is SGHAT, CDR2 FQNNGV. Here the CDR3 DNA reads TGTGCCAGCAGCCAAAGGGGTCGTGGCTACACCTTC. Encoded protein: CASSQRGRGYTF.

The V gene is TRBV28, the J gene TRBJ1-1, with D possibly being TRBD1 (5 bases). Trimming removed 7 bases from V and 1 base from J, with 13 bases in between. Germline V CDR1 and CDR2: MDHEN, SYDVKM. The CDR3 runs to 14 residues. The CDR3 DNA is TGTGCCAGCATAATGGGGGGAAAGAACACTGAAGCTTTCTTT. Residues: CASIMGGKNTEAFF. The full variable domain, in which reference TRBV28 and TRBJ1-1 provide the parts outside the CDR3, is DVKVTQSSRYLVKRTGEKVFLECVQDMDHENMFWYRQDPGLGLRLIYFSYDVKMKEKGDIPEGYSVSREKKERFSLILESASTNQTSMYLCASIMGGKNTEAFFGQGTRLTVV.

The gene calls are TRBV28 and TRBJ1-6; D is ambiguous. Germline values: CDR1 MDHEN, CDR2 SYDVKM. Trimming removed 6 bases from V and 5 bases from J, with 8 bases in between. This CDR3 has 13 amino acids. The CDR3 here is CASSRANNSPLHF. The CDR3 DNA reads TGTGCCAGCAGCCGGGCCAATAATTCACCCCTCCACTTT.

V gene TRBV7-8 combines with J gene TRBJ2-1, with 12 positions matching TRBD2. Germline-derived CDR1 and CDR2 are SGHVS and FQNEAQ. There are 17 residues in the CDR3. J was trimmed by 7 bases and V by 2 bases; bases with no gene match: 9. The CDR3 reads CASSLFPPTSGSNEQFF. The CDR3 DNA follows: TGTGCCAGCAGCTTATTTCCCCCGACTAGCGGGAGTAATGAGCAGTTCTTC.

This chain uses TRBV11-2 with TRBJ2-1; 11 nucleotides match TRBD2. V shed 3 bases and J 7 bases; nucleotides not matched to a gene: 11. This CDR3 is 17 amino acids long. Per the germline V gene, CDR1 is SGHAT and CDR2 is FQNNGV. This CDR3 reads CASSFGVSGRAENEQFF. The DNA for the CDR3 is TGTGCCAGCAGCTTTGGTGTTAGCGGGAGGGCAGAGAATGAGCAGTTCTTC.

The rearrangement joins TRBV5-8 to TRBJ1-3; D gene ambiguous. Germline CDR1 and CDR2: SGHTS and YDEGEE. The CDR3 totals 13 residues. V shed 3 bases and J shed 2 bases, with 6 bases lying between them. CDR3 loop: CASSYVTGNTIYF. The CDR3 DNA reads TGTGCCAGCAGCTATGTTACTGGAAACACCATATATTTT.

J is TRBJ1-1 and V is TRBV7-9, with 9 bases lining up with TRBD1. V lost 4 bases, J lost 0 bases, and 9 bases stayed unmatched. Germline V CDR1 and CDR2: SEHNR, FQNEAQ (reference sequence). The CDR3 length is 17 residues. In nucleotides, the CDR3 is TGTGCCAGCAGCTACCTAGGTGGGACAGGGCTGAACACTGAAGCTTTCTTT. This codes for CASSYLGGTGLNTEAFF.

CDR3 nucleotide sequence: TGTGCCAGCAGTTTGGCCTACCGGTGGGGGCCCCAGCATTTT. This gives the protein CASSLAYRWGPQHF. V usage is TRBV28 and J usage is TRBJ1-5; no firm D call. The V and J ends lost 3 bases and 9 bases respectively, with 15 bases between them. The CDR3 is made up of 14 amino acids. Per germline, CDR1 MDHEN and CDR2 SYDVKM.

The gene calls are TRBV10-3 and TRBJ1-6; TRBD1 aligns across 8 bases. The CDR3 runs to 13 residues. V lost 7 bases, J lost 7 bases, and 3 bases stayed unmatched. CDR1 and CDR2 from the germline V gene are ENHRY and SYGVKD. CDR3 loop: CAITRDRNSPLHF. The CDR3 DNA reads TGTGCCATCACCCGGGACAGGAATTCACCCCTCCACTTT.

This clone was recorded a few times. The chain joins TRBV2 to TRBJ2-5; weak D call: TRBD2 (5 bases). There are 12 residues in the CDR3. Between the trimmed V and J ends, which lost 6 bases and 5 bases, there was a span of 10 bases. Per germline, CDR1 SNHLY and CDR2 FYNNEI. This CDR3 reads CASSLAGETQYF. CDR3 DNA sequence: TGTGCCAGCAGCCTAGCTGGGGAGACCCAGTACTTC.

V usage is TRBV4-3 and J usage is TRBJ2-3; 7 bases align to TRBD2. V was pared by 1 base and J by 6 bases, with 1 base of the junction left unmatched. The CDR3 spans 13 residues. Germline V gene data show CDR1 as LGHNA and CDR2 as YSLEER. For the CDR3, the DNA is TGCGCCAGCAGCCAAGGACTAGCCGATACGCAGTATTTT. Translated: CASSQGLADTQYF.

This clone was found a few times. The rearrangement links TRBV14 to TRBJ2-1; the D gene is possibly TRBD2 (6 bases). The ends were cut back, 1 base at V and 5 bases at J, with 15 bases in the middle. The CDR3 covers 16 residues. CDR1 and CDR2 (germline): SGHDN, FVKESK. The CDR3, as DNA: TGTGCCAGCAGCCAAGCGGGCGGGAATCCGGACAATGAGCAGTTCTTC. Protein sequence: CASSQAGGNPDNEQFF.